A single sample is the source of the 32 T cell receptor beta chains below, sequenced in a study of cytomegalovirus exposure and HLA in healthy donors. With 60 Vbeta and 13 Jbeta primers, the PCR was carried out. Profiled with immunoSEQ multiplex PCR; TCRdb holds only in-frame clones, not every one. The top ten clones hold under 2.5% of a sample with about 170,000 clones, about 72% of them seen once. The source material was PBMCs. The receptors come from a human donor in good health.

The chain is built from TRBV25-1 and TRBJ1-5; 9 bases are shared with TRBD1. V lost 2 bases, J lost 5 bases, and 10 bases stayed unmatched. The CDR3 runs to 17 residues. CDR1 MGHDK and CDR2 SYGVNS come from the germline V gene. The CDR3 region has the DNA TGTGCCAGCAGTGAAGCGCCGGGACAGGGACCCTATCAGCCCCAGCATTTT. It specifies CASSEAPGQGPYQPQHF.

This clone appeared a few times. V usage is TRBV6-6 and J usage is TRBJ1-1, with D possibly being TRBD1 (6 bases). Per the germline V gene, CDR1 is MNHNY and CDR2 is SVGAGI (reference sequence). V lost 6 bases, J lost 2 bases, and 13 bases lay in between. The CDR3 extends over 14 amino acids. The DNA for the CDR3 is TGTGCCAGCAGGCCCGGGACAAAAAACACTGAAGCTTTCTTT. It yields the protein CASRPGTKNTEAFF.

V and J are TRBV6-5 and TRBJ2-3; 7 nucleotides line up with TRBD1. This CDR3 contains 16 residues. Germline-derived CDR1 and CDR2 are MNHEY and SVGAGI. Unmatched junction bases numbered 8, after V lost 3 bases and J lost 2 bases. The CDR3: CASSYGDSATTDTQYF. Written as DNA, the CDR3 is TGTGCCAGCAGTTATGGGGACAGCGCTACCACAGATACGCAGTATTTT.

This clone was counted only a few times. The chain uses TRBV12-5 and TRBJ1-3, with a tentative D call TRBD1 (6 bases). CDR1 and CDR2 from the germline V gene are LGHNT and FRNRAP. CDR3 length: 16 amino acids. The V end was cut by 5 bases, the J end by 4 bases, with 18 bases between. CDR3 coding DNA: TGTGCTAGTGGTCCCCCACGGGGGGGCAAAGGAAACACCATATATTTT. This translates into CASGPPRGGKGNTIYF.

This rearrangement joins TRBV19 to TRBJ2-7; 8 bases agree with TRBD2. Germline CDR1 and CDR2: LNHDA and SQIVND (reference sequence). The CDR3 loop spans 17 amino acids. Trimming at V came to 1 base and at J to 2 bases, leaving 10 bases not matched to a gene. CDR3 coding DNA: TGTGCCAGTAGTATAGGGCGGGGGGACCCTCAGCCCTACGAGCAGTACTTC. Translated, it gives CASSIGRGDPQPYEQYF.

The sample holds a few counts of this clone. The chain links TRBV7-6 to TRBJ2-6; D remains unclear. V was cut by 2 bases and J by 0 bases, with 17 bases left in between. This CDR3 comprises 19 residues. CDR1 and CDR2 (germline): SGHVS, FNYEAQ. CDR3 region: CASSLRLKGPVSGANVLTF. DNA of the CDR3: TGTGCCAGCAGCTTACGACTCAAAGGTCCCGTCTCTGGGGCCAACGTCCTGACTTTC.

V gene TRBV19 combines with J gene TRBJ1-5; TRBD1 matches at 7 bases. The germline CDR1 and CDR2 sequences are LNHDA and SQIVND (reference sequence). V was pared by 7 bases and J by 7 bases, with 13 bases of the junction left unmatched. This CDR3 is built from 15 residues. The CDR3 bases are TGTGCCAGTATACCACACACAGGGGACGGGCAGCCCCAGCATTTT. Translation gives CASIPHTGDGQPQHF.

This clone has a count of ten or more. This sequence joins TRBV4-3 and TRBJ2-7, with TRBD2 identical over 10 bases. Germline V lookup: CDR1 LGHNA, CDR2 YSLEER. V lost 1 base, J lost 2 bases, and 2 bases stayed unmatched. This CDR3 has 15 residues. The CDR3 bases are TGCGCCAGCAGCCAAGGGACTAGCGGAACCTACGAGCAGTACTTC. Translating it yields CASSQGTSGTYEQYF.

The table lists this clone with a few counts. The chain carries TRBV6-1 and TRBJ2-1; possible D gene TRBD1, 6 bases. Germline V gives CDR1 MNHNS, CDR2 SASEGT. The CDR3 totals 14 residues. The V gene lost 6 bases and the J gene lost 10 bases, with 19 bases spanning the gap. CDR3 DNA sequence: TGTGCCAGCAGCTCCACCGGTGGGGGCCGCGAGCAGTTCTTC. Protein product: CASSSTGGGREQFF.

This sequence joins TRBV7-3 and TRBJ2-7, with D tentatively TRBD1 (5 bases). V was pared by 6 bases and J by 0 bases, with 12 bases between. This CDR3 has 14 amino acids. CDR1 SGHTA and CDR2 FQGTGA come from the germline V gene. The CDR3 sequence: CASSETAASYEQYF. The CDR3 DNA reads TGTGCCAGCAGTGAGACAGCCGCCTCCTACGAGCAGTACTTC.

The genes are TRBV4-1 and TRBJ1-2; TRBD1 is a possible D gene (5 bases). CDR1 is MGHRA and CDR2 is YSYEKL in the germline V gene. V lost 3 bases, J lost 3 bases, and 8 bases lay in between. This CDR3 is 13 amino acids long. For the CDR3, the DNA is TGCGCCAGCAGCCACGACAGTCACTATGGCTACACCTTC. It translates to CASSHDSHYGYTF.

The CDR3 DNA reads as TGTGCCGGCCGGGACAGGGGGCCACCAAACTATGGCTACACCTTC. Translated: CAGRDRGPPNYGYTF. The J gene is TRBJ1-2, the V gene TRBV6-1, with 12 bases lining up with TRBD1. The CDR3 spans 15 residues. V lost 11 bases to trimming and J lost 2 bases; unmatched junction nucleotides: 9. CDR1 and CDR2 from the germline V gene are MNHNS and SASEGT.

The chain's CDR3 is CASSSRDSPLHF. The CDR3 nucleotides are TGTGCCAGCAGTTCCAGGGATTCACCCCTCCACTTT. V usage is TRBV7-8 and J usage is TRBJ1-6; a possible D gene is TRBD1 (5 bases). The CDR3 extends over 12 amino acids. Germline CDR1 SGHVS, CDR2 FQNEAQ. Trimming removed 6 bases at V and 8 bases at J, with 8 bases between.

V gene TRBV6-5 combines with J gene TRBJ2-1; 9 nucleotides line up with TRBD2. The CDR3 totals 14 residues. V shed 6 bases, J shed 7 bases, and the junction held 7 bases outside the gene matches. Germline V lookup: CDR1 MNHEY, CDR2 SVGAGI. As DNA, the CDR3 is TGTGCCAGCAGCCCTAGCGGGGCTCGGAATGAGCAGTTCTTC. As protein: CASSPSGARNEQFF.

This chain uses TRBV5-4 with TRBJ1-6; D unresolved. The germline V and J ends were trimmed by 0 bases and 11 bases, with 15 bases remaining between them. The germline V gene has CDR1 SGHNT and CDR2 YYREEE (reference sequence). The CDR3 is made up of 15 amino acids. CDR3 in DNA: TGTGCCAGCAGCTTGGAACCGGGGATCCTTACACCCCTCCACTTT. It specifies CASSLEPGILTPLHF.

This clone was observed a single time. The chain is built from TRBV5-4 and TRBJ2-3, with unresolved D. The V end lost 0 bases, the J end lost 6 bases, and 14 bases lay between the germline ends. The CDR3 has 15 amino acids. Germline CDR1 SGHNT, CDR2 YYREEE (reference sequence). DNA of the CDR3: TGTGCCAGCAGCTTGGGGAAATTTGAGGAGGATACGCAGTATTTT. It translates to CASSLGKFEEDTQYF.

This chain uses TRBV30 with TRBJ1-1; 9 bases are a match to TRBD1. After removal of 2 bases from V and 7 bases from J, the junction contained 5 bases not matched to a gene. This CDR3 is built from 13 residues. Germline assignment: CDR1 GTSNPN and CDR2 SVGIG (reference sequence). The CDR3 DNA is TGTGCCTGGAGTCCGGACAGGGGCGGTGAAGCTTTCTTT. Residues: CAWSPDRGGEAFF.

The J gene is TRBJ1-3, the V gene TRBV10-2, with no clear D. From germline, CDR1 is WSHSY and CDR2 SAAADI. This CDR3 is built from 13 residues. The V end was cut by 5 bases, the J end by 0 bases, with 5 bases between. The chain's CDR3 is CASSPGSGNTIYF. CDR3 nucleotides: TGCGCCAGCAGTCCGGGCTCTGGAAACACCATATATTTT.

The chain joins TRBV5-1 to TRBJ2-3; D possibly corresponds to TRBD2 (7 bases). Germline V gene data show CDR1 as SGHRS and CDR2 as YFSETQ. The V end was cut by 1 base, the J end by 6 bases, with 12 bases between. The CDR3 has 14 residues. The CDR3 loop is CASSLRAGADTQYF. CDR3 DNA sequence: TGCGCCAGCAGCTTGCGGGCGGGGGCCGATACGCAGTATTTT.

The gene calls are TRBV5-6 and TRBJ2-3; the match to TRBD2 covers 8 bases. Germline assignment: CDR1 SGHDT and CDR2 YYEEEE. The CDR3 contains 15 residues. Trimming took 2 bases from V and 4 from J; bases not matched to a gene: 6. CDR3 nucleotides: TGTGCCAGCAGCTTTACCCGGACTAGCCCAGATACGCAGTATTTT. This gives the protein CASSFTRTSPDTQYF.

In DNA form, the CDR3 reads TGTGCCAGCAGCTTATCGGACAGGGGGCAAGAGACCCAGTACTTC. It encodes CASSLSDRGQETQYF. This chain links TRBV7-6 with TRBJ2-5; 10 bases match TRBD1. The CDR3 spans 15 residues. Germline V gene lookup returns CDR1 SGHVS and CDR2 FNYEAQ. J lost 2 bases, V lost 2 bases, and 2 bases had no gene match.

This CDR3 is CASSSSLGVGRYTQYF. The DNA for the CDR3 is TGTGCCAGCAGCTCCTCCCTCGGGGTTGGGCGATATACGCAGTATTTT. V and J are TRBV11-2 and TRBJ2-3, with a tentative D call TRBD2 (5 bases). This CDR3 has 16 residues. V was clipped by 4 bases and J by 7 bases, with 21 bases between them. Per germline, CDR1 SGHAT and CDR2 FQNNGV. The complete variable domain, with remaining parts taken from reference TRBV11-2 and TRBJ2-3, reads EAGVAQSPRYKIIEKRQSVAFWCNPISGHATLYWYQQILGQGPKLLIQFQNNGVVDDSQLPKDRFSAERLKGVDSTLKIQPAKLEDSAVYLCASSSSLGVGRYTQYFGPGTRLTVL.

The chain links TRBV10-3 to TRBJ2-2; possibly TRBD2 for D (6 bases). Germline assignment: CDR1 ENHRY and CDR2 SYGVKD. Trimming took off 11 bases at V and 5 bases at J, with 15 bases between the two ends. The CDR3 extends over 13 amino acids. CDR3 protein: CAVIGRDTGELFF. The CDR3 region has the DNA TGTGCCGTCATAGGGCGGGATACCGGGGAGCTGTTTTTT.

Points on this clone: Relative to the germline gene, one junction end is altered; a read error may explain this. This sequence joins TRBV5-4 and TRBJ2-7; 7 bases map to TRBD2. The CDR3 totals 16 residues. Germline V gives CDR1 SGHNT, CDR2 YYREEE (reference sequence). In DNA form, the CDR3 reads TGTGCCAGCAGCGGTCAAACACCGGGAGGCGCCGGCGAGCTGTACTTC. It yields the protein CASSGQTPGGAGELYF. The variable domain in full, completed from reference TRBV5-4 and TRBJ2-7, reads ETGVTQSPTHLIKTRGQQVTLRCSSQSGHNTVSWYQQALGQGPQFIFQYYREEENGRGNFPPRFSGLQFPNYSSELNVNALELDDSALYLCASSGQTPGGAGELYFGPGTRLTVT.

In this sample, this clone turned up a few times. The chain links TRBV19 to TRBJ1-3; a possible D gene is TRBD1 (6 bases). This CDR3 spans 16 amino acids. Trimming took 3 bases from V and 0 from J, leaving 12 bases between them. The germline gives CDR1 LNHDA, CDR2 SQIVND (reference sequence). CDR3 region: CASSMYRDSSGNTIYF. CDR3 DNA sequence: TGTGCCAGTAGTATGTACAGGGATAGCTCTGGAAACACCATATATTTT. The full variable domain, completed using reference TRBV19 and TRBJ1-3, is DGGITQSPKYLFRKEGQNVTLSCEQNLNHDAMYWYRQDPGQGLRLIYYSQIVNDFQKGDIAEGYSVSREKKESFPLTVTSAQKNPTAFYLCASSMYRDSSGNTIYFGEGSWLTVV.

This clone has just one count. The junction and the germline gene differ at one end; a read error may be behind it. This sequence joins TRBV10-2 and TRBJ1-1; D gene ambiguous. CDR1 and CDR2 (germline): WSHSY, SAAADI. The CDR3 length is 13 residues. CDR3 sequence: CASSKSKNTEAFF. As DNA, the CDR3 is TGCGCCAGCAGTAAGTCTAAGAACACTGAAGCTTTCTTT.

J is TRBJ1-2 and V is TRBV9; maybe TRBD1 (5 bases). The CDR3 consists of 16 residues. Trimming pared 0 bases from V and 5 bases from J, leaving 17 bases between. The germline gives CDR1 SGDLS, CDR2 YYNGEE. The CDR3 DNA reads as TGTGCCAGCAGCGTAGTTCCAGGGAGGAGTATATATGGCTACACCTTC. The encoded protein is CASSVVPGRSIYGYTF.

A few counts support this clone. The V gene is TRBV10-1, the J gene TRBJ1-1; maybe TRBD1 (5 bases). V shed 5 bases and J shed 5 bases, with 12 bases lying between them. There are 13 residues in the CDR3. Germline CDR1 reads WNHNN; CDR2 reads SYGVQD (reference sequence). The CDR3 DNA sequence: TGCGCCAGCAGTCAGGGAGGAGGGACTGAAGCTTTCTTT. The encoded protein is CASSQGGGTEAFF.

This clone came up a few times. The rearrangement joins TRBV6-1 to TRBJ2-7; maybe TRBD1 (5 bases). The CDR3 sequence is 15 residues long. The germline V and J ends were trimmed by 5 bases and 2 bases, with 16 bases remaining between them. Germline CDR1 and CDR2: MNHNS and SASEGT. The CDR3 DNA is TGTGCCAGCAGTACCTCCTATGGGGCGACCTACGAGCAGTACTTC. It is translated as CASSTSYGATYEQYF.

In its sample, this clone was seen once. CDR3 sequence (DNA): TGTGCCAGCAGCCAAGAGCCCAGGGGGCGTTCACCCCTCCACTTT. Its translation is CASSQEPRGRSPLHF. J is TRBJ1-6 and V is TRBV4-2, with TRBD1 matching over 8 bases. CDR1 and CDR2 from the germline V gene are LGHNA and YNFKEQ. CDR3 length equals 15 residues. V lost 0 bases to trimming and J lost 9 bases; unmatched junction nucleotides: 4.

The V gene is TRBV6-6, the J gene TRBJ2-7; 13 nucleotides line up with TRBD2. This CDR3 contains 14 residues. J gave up 5 bases and V 4 bases, and 2 bases lay outside the gene matches. Germline CDR1 MNHNY, CDR2 SVGAGI (reference sequence). The CDR3 nucleotides read TGTGCCAGCAGTTTCACTAGCGGGGGGGACGAGCAGTACTTC. Translated: CASSFTSGGDEQYF.

The table lists this clone with a few counts. The gene calls are TRBV27 and TRBJ1-2; 10 nucleotides align to TRBD1. The CDR3 has 18 amino acids. Losses at the gene ends were 1 base for V and 4 bases for J; bases not matched to a gene: 12. CDR1 and CDR2 (germline): MNHEY, SMNVEV (reference sequence). The CDR3 DNA follows: TGTGCCAGCAGTTTATATTTCCTCCGGGACAGGGGCCTCTATGGCTACACCTTC. Translating gives CASSLYFLRDRGLYGYTF.